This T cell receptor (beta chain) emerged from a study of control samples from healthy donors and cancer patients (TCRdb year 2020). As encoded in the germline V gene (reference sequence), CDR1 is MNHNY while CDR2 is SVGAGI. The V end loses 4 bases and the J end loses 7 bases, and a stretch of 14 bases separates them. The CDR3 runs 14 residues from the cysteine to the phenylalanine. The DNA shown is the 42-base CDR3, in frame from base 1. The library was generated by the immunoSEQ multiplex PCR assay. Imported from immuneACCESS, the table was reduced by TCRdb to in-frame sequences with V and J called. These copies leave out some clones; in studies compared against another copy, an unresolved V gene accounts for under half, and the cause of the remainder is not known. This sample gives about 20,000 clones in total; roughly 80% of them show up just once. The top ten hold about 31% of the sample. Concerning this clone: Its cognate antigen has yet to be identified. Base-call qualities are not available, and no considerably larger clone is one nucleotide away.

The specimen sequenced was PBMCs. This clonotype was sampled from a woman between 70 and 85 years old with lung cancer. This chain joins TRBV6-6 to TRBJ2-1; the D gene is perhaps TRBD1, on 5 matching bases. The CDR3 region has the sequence CASSSWAGRNEQFF. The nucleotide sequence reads TGTGCCAGCAGTTCATGGGCAGGGCGGAATGAGCAGTTCTTC.